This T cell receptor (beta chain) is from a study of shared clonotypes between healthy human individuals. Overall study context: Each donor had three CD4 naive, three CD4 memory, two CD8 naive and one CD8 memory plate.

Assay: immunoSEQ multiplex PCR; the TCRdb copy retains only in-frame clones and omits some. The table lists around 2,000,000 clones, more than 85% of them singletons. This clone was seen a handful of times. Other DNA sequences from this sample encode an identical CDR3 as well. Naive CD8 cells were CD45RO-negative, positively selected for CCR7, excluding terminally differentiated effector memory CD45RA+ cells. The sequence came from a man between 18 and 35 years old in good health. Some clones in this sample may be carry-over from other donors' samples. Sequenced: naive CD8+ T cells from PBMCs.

The CDR3 nucleotides read TGTGCCAGTAGTATCGGCTACAATGAGCAGTTCTTC. Protein sequence: CASSIGYNEQFF. The chain is built from TRBV19 and TRBJ2-1; D is undetermined. From germline, CDR1 is LNHDA and CDR2 SQIVND (reference sequence). With 3 bases removed from V and 3 bases from J, the gap between germline ends came to 3 bases. The CDR3 totals 12 residues.